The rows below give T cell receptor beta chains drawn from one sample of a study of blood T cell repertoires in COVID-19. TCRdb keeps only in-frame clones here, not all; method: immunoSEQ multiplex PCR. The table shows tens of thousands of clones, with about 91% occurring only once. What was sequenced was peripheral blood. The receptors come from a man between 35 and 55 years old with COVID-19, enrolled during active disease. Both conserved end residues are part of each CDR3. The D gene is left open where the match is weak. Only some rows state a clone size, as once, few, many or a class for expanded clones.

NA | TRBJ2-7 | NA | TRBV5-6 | TGTGCCAGCAGCACCGGTTTGTCTGAGCAGTACTTC | CASSTGLSEQYF
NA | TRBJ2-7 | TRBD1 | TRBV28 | TGTGCCAGCAGTTTGGGACAGGGGATTTACGAGCAGTACTTC | CASSLGQGIYEQYF
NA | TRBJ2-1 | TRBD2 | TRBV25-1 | TGTGCCAGCAGTGAATCCCGGGGACTAGAGAATGAGCAGTTCTTC | CASSESRGLENEQFF
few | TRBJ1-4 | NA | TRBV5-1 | TGCGCCAGCAGCTTAGGCGGCAGGGCGCAGAATGAAAAACTGTTTTTT | CASSLGGRAQNEKLFF
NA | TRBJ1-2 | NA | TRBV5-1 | TGCGCCAGCAGTCCTGCAGGGACAAACTATGGCTACACCTTC | CASSPAGTNYGYTF
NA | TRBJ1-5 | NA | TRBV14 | TGTGCCAGCAGCCAAGCAGAGGGTCAGCCCCAGCATTTT | CASSQAEGQPQHF
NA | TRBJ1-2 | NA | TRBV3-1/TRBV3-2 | TGTGCCAGCAGCCAAGGCGGGTGGGATCCTGGCTACACCTTC | CASSQGGWDPGYTF
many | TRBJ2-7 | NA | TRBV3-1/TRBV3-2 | TGTGCCAGCAGCCAAGGGAAGGGGCGCGAGCAGTACTTC | CASSQGKGREQYF
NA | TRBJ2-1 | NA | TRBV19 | TGTGCCAGTAGTAAGGTGCCGAGCGGGGAGCAGTTCTTC | CASSKVPSGEQFF
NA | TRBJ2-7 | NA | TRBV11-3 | TGTGCCAGCAGCCCCTTGGGAGGCTCCTACGAGCAGTACTTC | CASSPLGGSYEQYF
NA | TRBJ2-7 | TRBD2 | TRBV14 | TGTGCCAGCAGCCAGGGTGGGACCCAGCGGGGCGAGCAGTACTTC | CASSQGGTQRGEQYF
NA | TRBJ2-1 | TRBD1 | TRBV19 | TGTGCCAGTAGTACAACAGGGGTCGGACGGAATGAGCAGTTCTTC | CASSTTGVGRNEQFF
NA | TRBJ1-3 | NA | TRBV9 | TGTGCCAGCAGCGTCCGGTTCTCTGGAAACACCATATATTTT | CASSVRFSGNTIYF
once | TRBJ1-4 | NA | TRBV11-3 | TGTGCCAGCAGCTTAGGAGTAGAGGATGAAAAACTGTTTTTT | CASSLGVEDEKLFF
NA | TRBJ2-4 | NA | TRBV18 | TGTGCCAGCTCACCGGGGGCGTCCAAAAACATTCAGTACTTC | CASSPGASKNIQYF
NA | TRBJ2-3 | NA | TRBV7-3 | TGTGCCAGCAGCCTCGGACGGAGGACAGATACGCAGTATTTT | CASSLGRRTDTQYF
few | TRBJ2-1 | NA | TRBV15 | TGTGCCACCAGCAGGAGCAGGGGCCCCTACAATGAGCAGTTCTTC | CATSRSRGPYNEQFF
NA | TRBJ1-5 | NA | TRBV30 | TGTGCCTGGAGTGTTCAGGGGATTCAGCCCCAGCATTTT | CAWSVQGIQPQHF
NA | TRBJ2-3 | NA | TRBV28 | TGTGCCAGCAGCTGGGCGACAGATACGCAGTATTTT | CASSWATDTQYF
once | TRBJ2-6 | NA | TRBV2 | TGTGCCAGCACCACCGGACAGCTACTCTCTGGGGCCAACGTCCTGACTTTC | CASTTGQLLSGANVLTF
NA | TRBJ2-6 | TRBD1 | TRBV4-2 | TGTGCCAGCAGCCACCCTGGACAGGGGGCTAGCGGGGGGGCCAACGTCCTGACTTTC | CASSHPGQGASGGANVLTF
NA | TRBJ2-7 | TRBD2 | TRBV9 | TGTGCCAGCAGCGCAAGCGGGAACGGGTACGAGCAGTACTTC | CASSASGNGYEQYF
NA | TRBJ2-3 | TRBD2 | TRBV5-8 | TGTGCCAGCAGCTTGGGGACTAGCGGAAGCACAGATACGCAGTATTTT | CASSLGTSGSTDTQYF
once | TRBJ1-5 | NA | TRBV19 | TGTGCCAGTAGTATTGGGCCCTACAAACAGCCCCAGCATTTT | CASSIGPYKQPQHF
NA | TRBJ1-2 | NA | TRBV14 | TGTGCCAGCAGCCCGGGGGTTTGGTATGGCTACACCTTC | CASSPGVWYGYTF
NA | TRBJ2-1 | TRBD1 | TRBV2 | TGTGCCAGCAGTAACAACCGGGACAGTACTCTCCCGAGCTCCTACAATGAGCAGTTCTTC | CASSNNRDSTLPSSYNEQFF
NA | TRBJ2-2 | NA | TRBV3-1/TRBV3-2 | TGTGCCAGCAGCCCCCAGACAGCTGGGCTAAACACCGGGGAGCTGTTTTTT | CASSPQTAGLNTGELFF
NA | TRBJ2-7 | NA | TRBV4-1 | TGCGCCAGCAGCCAACAGGGGCCAGGATCCTACGAGCAGTACTTC | CASSQQGPGSYEQYF
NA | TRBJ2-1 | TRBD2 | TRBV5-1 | TGCGCCAGCAGCTTGACGAGCGGGAAGTCGAGTGAGCAGTTCTTC | CASSLTSGKSSEQFF
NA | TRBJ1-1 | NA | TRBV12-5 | TGTGCTAGTGGTTTGGTACCCCAGGCTGAAGCTTTCTTT | CASGLVPQAEAFF
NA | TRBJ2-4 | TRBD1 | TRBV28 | TGTGCCAGCAGCCCACAGGGGAAAGCCAAAAACATTCAGTACTTC | CASSPQGKAKNIQYF
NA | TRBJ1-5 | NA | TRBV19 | TGTGCCAGTAGCAGGGACACGAATCAGCCCCAGCATTTT | CASSRDTNQPQHF
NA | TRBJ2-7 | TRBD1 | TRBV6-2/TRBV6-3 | TGTGCCAGCAGTTATCAGCCAGGGGGATCCTACGAGCAGTACTTC | CASSYQPGGSYEQYF
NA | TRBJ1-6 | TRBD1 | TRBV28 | TGTGCCAGCAGTTCCCATACCTTATGGGCAGGGGGAAATTCACCCCTCCACTTT | CASSSHTLWAGGNSPLHF
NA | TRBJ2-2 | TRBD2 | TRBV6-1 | TGTGCCAGCAGTGCCCTCCCGGGACTAGCGGGTACCGGGGAGCTGTTTTTT | CASSALPGLAGTGELFF
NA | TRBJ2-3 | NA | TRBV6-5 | TGTGCCAGCACCCCCCCCTCGGTAGATACGCAGTATTTT | CASTPPSVDTQYF
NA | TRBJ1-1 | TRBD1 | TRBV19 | TGTGCCAGTAGTATAAGAAGGGACAGGGGGCCGGTCACTGAAGCTTTCTTT | CASSIRRDRGPVTEAFF
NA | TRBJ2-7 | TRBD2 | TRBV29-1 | TGCAGCGTTCCAGCGGGAGACGAGCAGTACTTC | CSVPAGDEQYF
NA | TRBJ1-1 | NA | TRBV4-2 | TGTGCCAGCAGCCAAGGAGGGGGGGACACTGAAGCTTTCTTT | CASSQGGGDTEAFF
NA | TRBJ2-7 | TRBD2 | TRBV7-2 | TGTGCCAGCAGCTCCTCGACTAGCGGCGCGGATGAGCAGTACTTC | CASSSSTSGADEQYF
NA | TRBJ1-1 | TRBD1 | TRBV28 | TGTGCCAGCAGTTTACATACAGGGGGAACTGAAGCTTTCTTT | CASSLHTGGTEAFF
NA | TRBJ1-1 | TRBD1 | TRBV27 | TGTGCCAGCAGTCTTCTCGGACAGGGTGGAGCTTTCTTT | CASSLLGQGGAFF
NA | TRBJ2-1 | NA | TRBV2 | TGTGCCAGCAACGCGGTGCCCTCCTACAATGAGCAGTTCTTC | CASNAVPSYNEQFF
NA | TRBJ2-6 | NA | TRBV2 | TGTGCCAGCAGTGACGGGGGGCTCGGAGGGGCCAACGTCCTGACTTTC | CASSDGGLGGANVLTF
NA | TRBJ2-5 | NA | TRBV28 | TGTGCCAGCAGTTCACCACAGGGAGCCGCGTACCAAGAGACCCAGTACTTC | CASSSPQGAAYQETQYF
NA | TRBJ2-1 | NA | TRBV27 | TGTGCCAGCAGTATCAGACGGGGATACAATGAGCAGTTCTTC | CASSIRRGYNEQFF
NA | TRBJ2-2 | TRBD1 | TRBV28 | TGTGCCAGCAGTTGGGGACAGGGTGCCGGGGAGCTGTTTTTT | CASSWGQGAGELFF
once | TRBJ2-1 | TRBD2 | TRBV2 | TGTGCCAGCAGTGAACCTAGCGGGAGGGGGAGTGAGCAGTTCTTC | CASSEPSGRGSEQFF
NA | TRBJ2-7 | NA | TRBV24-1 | TGTGCCACCCCACGGGAGACTGGGGACGAGCAGTACTTC | CATPRETGDEQYF
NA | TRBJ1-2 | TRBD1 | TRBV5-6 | TGTGCCAGCAGCCAGCTAAATGACAGGGGTATCTATGGCTACACCTTC | CASSQLNDRGIYGYTF
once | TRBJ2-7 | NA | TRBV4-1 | TGCGCCAGCAGCCAAGTAGCACAGGGCCACTACGAGCAGTACTTC | CASSQVAQGHYEQYF
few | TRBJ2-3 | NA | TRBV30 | TGTGCCTGGAGTATGCCTCCCCGCCAGCGGAGTAGCACAGATACGCAGTATTTT | CAWSMPPRQRSSTDTQYF
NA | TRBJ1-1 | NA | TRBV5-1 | TGCGCCAGCGGAGCTTGGGGGGTGGAGAACACTGAAGCTTTCTTT | CASGAWGVENTEAFF
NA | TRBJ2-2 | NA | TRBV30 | TGTGCCTGGAGTCAAAACACCGGGGAGCTGTTTTTT | CAWSQNTGELFF
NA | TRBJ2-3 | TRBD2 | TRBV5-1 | TGCGCCAGCAGCTCCCTCGGCGGGAGGATAGTAGATACGCAGTATTTT | CASSSLGGRIVDTQYF
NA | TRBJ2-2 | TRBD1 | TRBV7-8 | TGTGCCAGCAGCATGCTACAGGGGTCCACCGGGGAGCTGTTTTTT | CASSMLQGSTGELFF
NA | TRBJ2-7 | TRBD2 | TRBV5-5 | TGTGCCAGCAGCCGCTCGGGACTAGCGGGGGAAGCCTACGAGCAGTACTTC | CASSRSGLAGEAYEQYF
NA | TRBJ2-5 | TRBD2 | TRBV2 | TGTGCCAGCAAACTCGGCGGGGGAGGGGAGACCCAGTACTTC | CASKLGGGGETQYF
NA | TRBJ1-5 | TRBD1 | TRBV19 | TGTGCCAGCAAAGGGACAGCATATAGCAATCAGCCCCAGCATTTT | CASKGTAYSNQPQHF